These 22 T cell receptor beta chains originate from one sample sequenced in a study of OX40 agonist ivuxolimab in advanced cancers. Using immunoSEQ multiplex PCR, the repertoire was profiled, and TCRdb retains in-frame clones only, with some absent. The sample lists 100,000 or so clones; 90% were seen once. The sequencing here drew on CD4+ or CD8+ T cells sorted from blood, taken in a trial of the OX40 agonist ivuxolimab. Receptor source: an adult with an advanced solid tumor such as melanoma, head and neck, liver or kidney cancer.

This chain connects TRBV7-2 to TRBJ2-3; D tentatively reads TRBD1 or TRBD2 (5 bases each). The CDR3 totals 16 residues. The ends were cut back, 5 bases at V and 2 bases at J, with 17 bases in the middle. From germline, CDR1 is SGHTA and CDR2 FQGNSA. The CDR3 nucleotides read TGTGCCAGCAGCCCGCCCGGGGCCAGAGCCACAGATACGCAGTATTTT. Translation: CASSPPGARATDTQYF.

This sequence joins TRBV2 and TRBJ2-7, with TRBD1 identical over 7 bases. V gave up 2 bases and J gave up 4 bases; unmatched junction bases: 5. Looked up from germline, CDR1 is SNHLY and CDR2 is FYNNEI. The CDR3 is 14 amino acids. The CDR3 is CASSERGTVYEQYF. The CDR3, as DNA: TGTGCCAGCAGTGAAAGGGGGACAGTATACGAGCAGTACTTC. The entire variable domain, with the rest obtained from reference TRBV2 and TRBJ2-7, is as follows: EPEVTQTPSHQVTQMGQEVILRCVPISNHLYFYWYRQILGQKVEFLVSFYNNEISEKSEIFDDQFSVERPDGSNFTLKIRSTKLEDSAMYFCASSERGTVYEQYFGPGTRLTVT.

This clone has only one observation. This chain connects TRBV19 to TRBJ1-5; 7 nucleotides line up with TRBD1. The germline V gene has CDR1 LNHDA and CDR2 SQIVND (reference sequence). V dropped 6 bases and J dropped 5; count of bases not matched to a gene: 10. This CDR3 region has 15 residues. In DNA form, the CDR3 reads TGTGCCAGTAGCCCAGCACAGGGGCTGTATCAGCCCCAGCATTTT. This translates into CASSPAQGLYQPQHF.

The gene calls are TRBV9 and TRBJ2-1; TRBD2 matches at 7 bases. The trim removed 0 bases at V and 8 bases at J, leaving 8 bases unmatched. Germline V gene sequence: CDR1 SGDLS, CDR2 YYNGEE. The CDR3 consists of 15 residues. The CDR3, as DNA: TGTGCCAGCAGCGTAGTGACTAGCTGGGGCCATGAGCAGTTCTTC. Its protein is CASSVVTSWGHEQFF.

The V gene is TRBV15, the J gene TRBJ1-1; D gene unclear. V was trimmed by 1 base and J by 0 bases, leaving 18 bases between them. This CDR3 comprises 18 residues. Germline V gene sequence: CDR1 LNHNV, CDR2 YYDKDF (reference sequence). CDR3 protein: CATSRGRELGKMNTEAFF. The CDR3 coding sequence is TGTGCCACCAGCAGAGGAAGGGAATTGGGCAAAATGAACACTGAAGCTTTCTTT.

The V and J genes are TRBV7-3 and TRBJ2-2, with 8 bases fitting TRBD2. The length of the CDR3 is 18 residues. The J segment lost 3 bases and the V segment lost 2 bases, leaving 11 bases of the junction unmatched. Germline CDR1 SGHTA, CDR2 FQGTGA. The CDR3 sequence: CASSLLSGANIYTGELFF. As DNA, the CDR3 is TGTGCCAGCAGCTTACTTAGCGGGGCAAATATTTACACCGGGGAGCTGTTTTTT.

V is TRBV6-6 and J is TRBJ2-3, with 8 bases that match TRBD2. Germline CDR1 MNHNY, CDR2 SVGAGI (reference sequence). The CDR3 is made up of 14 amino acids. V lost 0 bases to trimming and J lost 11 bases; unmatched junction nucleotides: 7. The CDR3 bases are TGTGCCAGCAGTTACTCGACCCCGGGAGGGATGCAGTATTTT. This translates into CASSYSTPGGMQYF.

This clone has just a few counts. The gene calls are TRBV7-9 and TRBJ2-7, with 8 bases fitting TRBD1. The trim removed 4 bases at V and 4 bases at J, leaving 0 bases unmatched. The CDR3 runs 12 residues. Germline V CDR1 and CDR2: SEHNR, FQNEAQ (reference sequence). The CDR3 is CASSWDRYEQYF. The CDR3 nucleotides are TGTGCCAGCAGCTGGGACAGGTACGAGCAGTACTTC.

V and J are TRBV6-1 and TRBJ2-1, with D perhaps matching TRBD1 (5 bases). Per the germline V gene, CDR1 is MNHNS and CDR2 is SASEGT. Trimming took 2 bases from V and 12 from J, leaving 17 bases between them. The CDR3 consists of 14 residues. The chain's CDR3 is CASSEHQTRQGQFF. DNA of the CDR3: TGTGCCAGCAGTGAACACCAGACACGCCAGGGGCAGTTCTTC.

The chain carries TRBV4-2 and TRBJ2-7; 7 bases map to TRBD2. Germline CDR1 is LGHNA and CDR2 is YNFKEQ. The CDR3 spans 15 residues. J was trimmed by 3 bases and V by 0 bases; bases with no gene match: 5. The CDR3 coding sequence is TGTGCCAGCAGCCAAGAAGCGGGGCAGGGCTACGAGCAGTACTTC. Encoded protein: CASSQEAGQGYEQYF.

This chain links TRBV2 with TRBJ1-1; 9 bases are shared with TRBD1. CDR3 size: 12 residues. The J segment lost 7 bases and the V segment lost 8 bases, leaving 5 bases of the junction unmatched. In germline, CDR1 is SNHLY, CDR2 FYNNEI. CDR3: CASGTGLGEAFF. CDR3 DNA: TGTGCCAGCGGGACAGGGTTAGGTGAAGCTTTCTTT.

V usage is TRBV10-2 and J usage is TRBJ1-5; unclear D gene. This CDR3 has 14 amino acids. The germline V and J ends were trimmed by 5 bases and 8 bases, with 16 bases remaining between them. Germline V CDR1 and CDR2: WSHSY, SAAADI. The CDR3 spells CASSQTSYDEPQHF. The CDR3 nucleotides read TGCGCCAGCAGTCAAACTTCTTATGATGAGCCCCAGCATTTT.

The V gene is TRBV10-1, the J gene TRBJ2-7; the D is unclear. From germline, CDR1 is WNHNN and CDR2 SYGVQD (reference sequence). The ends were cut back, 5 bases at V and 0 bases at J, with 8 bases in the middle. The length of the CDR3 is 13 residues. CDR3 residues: CASSRGGSYEQYF. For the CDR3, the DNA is TGCGCCAGCAGTCGAGGCGGCTCCTACGAGCAGTACTTC.

CDR3 nucleotides: TGTGCCAGTAGTCAGCGGGAGCGCTCCAGTGAGCAGTTCTTC. Translated: CASSQRERSSEQFF. The chain couples TRBV19 to TRBJ2-1, with TRBD2 matching 8 bases. V gave up 5 bases and J gave up 9 bases; unmatched junction bases: 9. Per germline, CDR1 LNHDA and CDR2 SQIVND (reference sequence). The CDR3 has 14 residues.

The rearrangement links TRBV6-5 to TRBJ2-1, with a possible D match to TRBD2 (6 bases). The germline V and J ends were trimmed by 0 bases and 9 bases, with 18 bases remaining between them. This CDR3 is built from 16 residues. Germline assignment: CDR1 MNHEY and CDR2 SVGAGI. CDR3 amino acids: CASSYSGAGRRGEQFF. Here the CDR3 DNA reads TGTGCCAGCAGTTACTCCGGGGCGGGGCGTCGGGGTGAGCAGTTCTTC.

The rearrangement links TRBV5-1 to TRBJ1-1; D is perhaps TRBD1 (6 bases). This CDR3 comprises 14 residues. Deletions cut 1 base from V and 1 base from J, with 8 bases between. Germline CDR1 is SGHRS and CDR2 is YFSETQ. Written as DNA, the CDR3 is TGCGCCAGCAGCTTGACGGGACAGAACACTGAAGCTTTCTTT. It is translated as CASSLTGQNTEAFF.

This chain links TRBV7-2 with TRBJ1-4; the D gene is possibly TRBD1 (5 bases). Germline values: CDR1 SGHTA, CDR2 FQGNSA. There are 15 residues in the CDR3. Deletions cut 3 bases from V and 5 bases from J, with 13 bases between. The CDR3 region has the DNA TGTGCCAGCAGCTTCCAGGGTGCATCCAATGAAAAACTGTTTTTT. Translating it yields CASSFQGASNEKLFF.

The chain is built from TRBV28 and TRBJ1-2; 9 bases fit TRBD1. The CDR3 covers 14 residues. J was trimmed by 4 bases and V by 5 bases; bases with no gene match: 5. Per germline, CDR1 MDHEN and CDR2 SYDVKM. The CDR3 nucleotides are TGTGCCAGCAGTCCCGGGACAGGGCGCTATGGCTACACCTTC. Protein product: CASSPGTGRYGYTF.

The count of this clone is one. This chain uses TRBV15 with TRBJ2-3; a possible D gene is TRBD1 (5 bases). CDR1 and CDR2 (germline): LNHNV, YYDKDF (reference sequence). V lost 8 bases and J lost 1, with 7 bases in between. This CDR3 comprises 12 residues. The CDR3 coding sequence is TGTGCCACCGAACAGGGCACAGATACGCAGTATTTT. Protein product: CATEQGTDTQYF.

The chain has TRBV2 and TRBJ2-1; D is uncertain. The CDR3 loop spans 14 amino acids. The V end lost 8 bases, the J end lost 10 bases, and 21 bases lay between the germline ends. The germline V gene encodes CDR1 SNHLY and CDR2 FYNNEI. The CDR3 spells CASLSGFFDSEQFF. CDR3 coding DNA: TGTGCCAGCCTGTCAGGATTTTTCGATAGCGAGCAGTTCTTC.

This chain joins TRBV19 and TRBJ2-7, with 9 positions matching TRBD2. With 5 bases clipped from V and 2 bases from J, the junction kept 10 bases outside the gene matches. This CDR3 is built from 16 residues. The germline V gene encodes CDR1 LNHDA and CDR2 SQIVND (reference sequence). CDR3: CASSPGLAGRPYEQYF. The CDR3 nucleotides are TGTGCCAGTAGTCCCGGTCTAGCGGGACGACCCTACGAGCAGTACTTC.

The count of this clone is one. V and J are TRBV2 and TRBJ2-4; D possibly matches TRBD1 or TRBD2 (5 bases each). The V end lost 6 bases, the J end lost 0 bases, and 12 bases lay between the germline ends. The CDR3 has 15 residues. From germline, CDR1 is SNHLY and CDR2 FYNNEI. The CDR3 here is CASRGTALAKNIQYF. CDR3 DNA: TGTGCCAGCAGGGGGACGGCCTTAGCCAAAAACATTCAGTACTTC.